These 12 T cell receptor beta chains were sequenced from one sample in a study of blood T cell repertoires in COVID-19. Assay used: immunoSEQ multiplex PCR; TCRdb lists only in-frame clones, some missing. Of some 69,000 clones in the sample, roughly 90% were seen once. Sequenced material: peripheral blood. These receptors were taken from a man aged 55 to 69 with acute or convalescent COVID-19.

V usage is TRBV28 and J usage is TRBJ1-4; D uncertain. Trimming took 3 bases from V and 8 from J, leaving 16 bases between them. Looked up from germline, CDR1 is MDHEN and CDR2 is SYDVKM. This CDR3 comprises 15 residues. The chain's CDR3 is CASSFLEGGGEKLFF. The CDR3 DNA reads as TGTGCCAGCAGTTTCTTGGAGGGAGGTGGCGAAAAACTGTTTTTT.

This chain uses TRBV30 with TRBJ2-2, with a possible D match to TRBD2 (6 bases). The ends were cut back, 4 bases at V and 7 bases at J, with 13 bases in the middle. Looked up from germline, CDR1 is GTSNPN and CDR2 is SVGIG (reference sequence). CDR3 length: 13 residues. The CDR3 sequence: CAWTGDGDGELFF. CDR3 sequence (DNA): TGTGCCTGGACGGGGGATGGGGACGGGGAGCTGTTTTTT.

J is TRBJ1-1 and V is TRBV5-1; 11 nucleotides agree with TRBD1. This CDR3 spans 14 amino acids. Germline trimming cut 4 bases from V and 4 bases from J; bases unmatched to any gene: 3. The germline V gene encodes CDR1 SGHRS and CDR2 YFSETQ. CDR3: CASSPGTGGTEAFF. As DNA, the CDR3 is TGCGCCAGCAGCCCCGGGACAGGGGGCACTGAAGCTTTCTTT.

The chain employs TRBV3-1 (or the pseudogene TRBV3-2) and TRBJ2-5; tentatively, D is TRBD1 (5 bases). Trimming took off 3 bases at V and 10 bases at J, with 15 bases between the two ends. Germline V gives CDR1 LGHDT, CDR2 YNNKEL (reference sequence). The CDR3 extends over 13 amino acids. CDR3 DNA: TGTGCCAGCAGCCAGGGGCACCGAAATATCCAGTACTTC. Encoded protein: CASSQGHRNIQYF.

CDR3 sequence reads: CASSEGLGGYEQFF. DNA for the CDR3: TGCGCCAGCAGTGAGGGTCTGGGGGGGTATGAGCAGTTCTTC. This chain connects TRBV10-1 to TRBJ2-1; 7 nucleotides align to TRBD2. V shed 2 bases, J shed 8 bases, and the junction held 6 bases outside the gene matches. The germline gives CDR1 WNHNN, CDR2 SYGVQD (reference sequence). The CDR3 is made up of 14 amino acids.

V and J are TRBV19 and TRBJ1-5, with TRBD1 matching over 8 bases. Per the germline V gene, CDR1 is LNHDA and CDR2 is SQIVND (reference sequence). Germline trimming cut 4 bases from V and 5 bases from J; bases unmatched to any gene: 4. This CDR3 region has 14 residues. CDR3: CASSTGGAYQPQHF. The CDR3, as DNA: TGTGCCAGTAGTACAGGGGGCGCGTATCAGCCCCAGCATTTT. The entire variable domain, with the rest obtained from reference TRBV19 and TRBJ1-5, is as follows: DGGITQSPKYLFRKEGQNVTLSCEQNLNHDAMYWYRQDPGQGLRLIYYSQIVNDFQKGDIAEGYSVSREKKESFPLTVTSAQKNPTAFYLCASSTGGAYQPQHFGDGTRLSIL.

The DNA for the CDR3 is TGTGCCAGCAGTTCCGACAGGGTCTATGGCTACACCTTC. Translated: CASSSDRVYGYTF. The genes are TRBV25-1 and TRBJ1-2, with 7 bases aligning to TRBD1. This CDR3 region has 13 residues. Germline-derived CDR1 and CDR2 are MGHDK and SYGVNS. V lost 5 bases to trimming and J lost 4 bases; unmatched junction nucleotides: 4.

The J gene is TRBJ2-7, the V gene TRBV6-1; 7 nucleotides line up with TRBD1. The germline V gene encodes CDR1 MNHNS and CDR2 SASEGT. CDR3 length: 14 amino acids. Trimming cost V 0 bases and J 3 bases; bases outside gene matches: 2. This CDR3 is CASSEARGLYEQYF. The DNA for the CDR3 is TGTGCCAGCAGTGAAGCAAGGGGGCTCTACGAGCAGTACTTC.

This clone has only one observation. Here the CDR3 reads CASSLATRGSGANVLTF. The DNA of the CDR3 is TGCGCCAGCAGCTTGGCTACCCGGGGCTCTGGGGCCAACGTCCTGACTTTC. The gene calls are TRBV5-1 and TRBJ2-6; weak D call: TRBD2 (5 bases). The CDR3 runs to 17 residues. From germline, CDR1 is SGHRS and CDR2 YFSETQ. Trimming removed 0 bases at V and 0 bases at J, with 10 bases between.

The V call is TRBV5-6, the J call TRBJ1-4; D is possibly TRBD1 (6 bases). Per the germline V gene, CDR1 is SGHDT and CDR2 is YYEEEE. V lost 4 bases to trimming and J lost 0 bases, with 16 bases between them. The CDR3 covers 17 residues. DNA of the CDR3: TGTGCCAGCAGCCCCGGACAGAATCCTCCAACTAATGAAAAACTGTTTTTT. It yields the protein CASSPGQNPPTNEKLFF.

Written as DNA, the CDR3 is TGCGCCAGCAGCCAAGATGGGGGGGGAGGTTACGAGCAGTACTTC. This gives the protein CASSQDGGGGYEQYF. V usage is TRBV4-1 and J usage is TRBJ2-7; 7 bases agree with TRBD2. This CDR3 spans 15 amino acids. The trim removed 0 bases at V and 4 bases at J, leaving 6 bases unmatched. Germline values: CDR1 MGHRA, CDR2 YSYEKL.

The V gene is TRBV2, the J gene TRBJ1-2; maybe TRBD1 (5 bases). The germline CDR1 and CDR2 sequences are SNHLY and FYNNEI. V lost 5 bases, J lost 6 bases, and 16 bases lay in between. The CDR3 runs 14 residues. CDR3 nucleotides: TGTGCCAGCAGTATACTTCAGGGTACGGATGGCTACACCTTC. It is translated as CASSILQGTDGYTF.